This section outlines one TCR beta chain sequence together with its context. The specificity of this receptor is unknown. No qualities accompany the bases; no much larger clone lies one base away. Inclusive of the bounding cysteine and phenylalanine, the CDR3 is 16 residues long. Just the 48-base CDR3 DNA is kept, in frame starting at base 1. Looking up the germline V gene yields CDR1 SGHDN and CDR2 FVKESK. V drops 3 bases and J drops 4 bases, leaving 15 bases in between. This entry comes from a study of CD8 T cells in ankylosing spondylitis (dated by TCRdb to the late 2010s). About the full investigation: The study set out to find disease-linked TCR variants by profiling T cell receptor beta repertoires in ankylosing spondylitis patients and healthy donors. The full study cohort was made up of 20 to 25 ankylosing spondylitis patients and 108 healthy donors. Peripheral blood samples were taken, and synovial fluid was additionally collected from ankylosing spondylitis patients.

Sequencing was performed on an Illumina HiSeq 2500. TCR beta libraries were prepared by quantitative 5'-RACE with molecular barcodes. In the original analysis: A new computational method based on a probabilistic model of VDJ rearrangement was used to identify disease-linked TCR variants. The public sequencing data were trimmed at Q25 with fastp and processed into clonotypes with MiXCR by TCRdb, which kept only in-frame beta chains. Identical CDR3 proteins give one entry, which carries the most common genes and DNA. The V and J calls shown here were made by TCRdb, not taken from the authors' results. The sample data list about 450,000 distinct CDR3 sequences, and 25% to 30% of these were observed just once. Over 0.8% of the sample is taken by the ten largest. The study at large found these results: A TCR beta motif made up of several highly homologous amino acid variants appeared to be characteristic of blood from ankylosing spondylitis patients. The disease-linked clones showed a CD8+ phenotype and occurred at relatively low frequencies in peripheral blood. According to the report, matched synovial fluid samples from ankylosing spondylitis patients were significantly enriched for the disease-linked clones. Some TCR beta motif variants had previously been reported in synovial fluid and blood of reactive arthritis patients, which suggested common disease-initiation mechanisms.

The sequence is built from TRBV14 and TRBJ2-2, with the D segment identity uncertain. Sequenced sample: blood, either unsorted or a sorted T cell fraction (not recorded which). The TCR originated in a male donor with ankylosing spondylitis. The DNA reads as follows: TGTGCCAGCAGCCAGTGGGTGGGGATGTCCACCGGGGAGCTGTTTTTT. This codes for CASSQWVGMSTGELFF. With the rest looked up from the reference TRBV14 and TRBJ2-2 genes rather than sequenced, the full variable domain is EAGVTQFPSHSVIEKGQTVTLRCDPISGHDNLYWYRRVMGKEIKFLLHFVKESKQDESGMPNNRFLAERTGGTYSTLKVQPAELEDSGVYFCASSQWVGMSTGELFFGEGSRLTVL.